Presented here are 7 T cell receptor beta chains from one specimen sequenced in a study of Graves' ophthalmopathy and Graves' hyperthyroidism. RNA transcripts were the template, and TCR beta CDR3 regions were amplified from them. After a first-round RT-PCR with HTBI primers, a second-round multiplex PCR was run. Each CDR3 protein is one row after TCRdb ran MiXCR on the multiplex PCR reads. The sample lists over a million distinct CDR3 sequences, 35% to 45% occurring once. The sequencing input was peripheral blood or thyroid tissue (not recorded which). These receptors were collected from an adult man with Graves' hyperthyroidism.

The V gene is TRBV7-9, the J gene TRBJ1-5; 10 bases are a match to TRBD1. The CDR3 has 15 amino acids. From germline, CDR1 is SEHNR and CDR2 FQNEAQ (reference sequence). With V trimmed by 5 bases and J by 5 bases, 6 bases remained unmatched. CDR3 in amino acids: CASSQAGTGDQPQHF. Here the CDR3 DNA reads TGTGCCAGCAGCCAAGCCGGGACAGGGGATCAGCCCCAGCATTTT.

The V and J genes are TRBV10-3 and TRBJ2-2; D uncertain. The CDR3 contains 12 residues. Germline CDR1 and CDR2: ENHRY and SYGVKD. V lost 0 bases, J lost 6 bases, and 2 bases lay in between. This chain's CDR3 is CAISESPGELFF. CDR3 nucleotides: TGTGCCATCAGTGAGTCCCCCGGGGAGCTGTTTTTT.

Only a few counts were recorded for this clonotype. The rearrangement joins TRBV3-1 to TRBJ2-7; D is ambiguous. The CDR3 is 15 amino acids. Trimming removed 1 base at V and 3 bases at J, with 13 bases between. The germline V gene has CDR1 LGHDT and CDR2 YNNKEL (reference sequence). CDR3 residues: CASSQVNQPIYEQYF. The DNA of the CDR3 is TGTGCCAGCAGCCAAGTCAACCAGCCGATCTACGAGCAGTACTTC.

This clonotype was observed a handful of times. V gene TRBV7-8 combines with J gene TRBJ1-1; TRBD1 matches 11 bases. After removal of 6 bases from V and 2 bases from J, the junction contained 8 bases not matched to a gene. The CDR3 extends over 16 amino acids. Germline V gene data show CDR1 as SGHVS and CDR2 as FQNEAQ. The CDR3 DNA is TGTGCCAGCAGGTCTGGGACAGGGGGAGCCAACACTGAAGCTTTCTTT. Protein product: CASRSGTGGANTEAFF.

On this clonotype: A much larger clone is a single base away; this may be a read error. CDR3 sequence reads: CASSLQRPSNISPLHF. The CDR3 DNA reads as TGTGCCAGCAGCTTACAGCGACCGTCTAACATTTCACCCCTCCACTTT. The J gene is TRBJ1-6, the V gene TRBV7-9; no firm D call. The CDR3 has 16 residues. Trimming stripped 2 bases from V and 9 bases from J, with 17 bases between. Germline CDR1 SEHNR, CDR2 FQNEAQ (reference sequence).

This clonotype was counted ten times or more. The chain links TRBV29-1 to TRBJ2-2; the D gene could be TRBD1 or TRBD2 (6 bases each). CDR3 length: 14 residues. CDR1 SQVTM and CDR2 ANQGSEA come from the germline V gene. The V end lost 4 bases, the J end lost 3 bases, and 12 bases lay between the germline ends. The CDR3 sequence: CSVVRGRDTGELFF. CDR3 DNA: TGCAGCGTTGTCCGGGGGCGGGACACCGGGGAGCTGTTTTTT.

The chain has TRBV20-1 and TRBJ1-6, with unresolved D. This CDR3 has 13 residues. V dropped 1 base and J dropped 10 bases, with 11 bases sitting between them. Germline V lookup: CDR1 DFQATT, CDR2 SNEGSKA (reference sequence). The CDR3 region is CSARAGVSSPLHF. In DNA form, the CDR3 reads TGCAGTGCTAGAGCGGGTGTTAGCTCACCCCTCCACTTT.